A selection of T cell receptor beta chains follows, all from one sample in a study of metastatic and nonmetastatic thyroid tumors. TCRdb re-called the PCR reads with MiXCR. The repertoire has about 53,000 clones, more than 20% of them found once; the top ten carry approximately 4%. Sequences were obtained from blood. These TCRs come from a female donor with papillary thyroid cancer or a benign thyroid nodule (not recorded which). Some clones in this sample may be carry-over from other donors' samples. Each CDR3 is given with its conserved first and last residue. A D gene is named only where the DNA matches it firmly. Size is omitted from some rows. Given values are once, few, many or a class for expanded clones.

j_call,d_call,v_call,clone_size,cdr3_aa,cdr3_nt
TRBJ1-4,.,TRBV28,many,CASSLGDVNEKLFF,TGTGCCAGCAGTCTGGGCGACGTTAATGAAAAACTGTTTTTT
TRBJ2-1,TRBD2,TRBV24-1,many,CATSGLAGATLGHEQFF,TGTGCCACCAGTGGTCTAGCGGGAGCAACTCTGGGCCATGAGCAGTTCTTC
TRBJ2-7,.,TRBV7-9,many,CASSLVGAEQYF,TGTGCCAGCAGCTTAGTGGGGGCCGAGCAGTACTTC
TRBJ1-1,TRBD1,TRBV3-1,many,CASSLGQGPTEAFF,TGTGCCAGCAGCCTGGGACAGGGACCGACTGAAGCTTTCTTT
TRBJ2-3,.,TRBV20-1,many,CSFHSGIEPDTQYF,TGCAGTTTCCATAGCGGCATTGAACCAGATACGCAGTATTTT
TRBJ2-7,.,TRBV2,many,CASSERVYEQYF,TGTGCCAGCAGTGAACGGGTATACGAGCAGTACTTC
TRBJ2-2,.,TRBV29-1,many,CSVDGGATNTGELFF,TGCAGCGTTGATGGGGGGGCTACGAACACCGGGGAGCTGTTTTTT
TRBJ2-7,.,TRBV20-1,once,CSASGTQVYEQYF,TGCAGTGCTAGCGGGACTCAGGTCTACGAGCAGTACTTC
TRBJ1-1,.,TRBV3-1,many,CASSPNSVNTEAFF,TGTGCCAGCAGCCCAAACTCAGTGAACACTGAAGCTTTCTTT
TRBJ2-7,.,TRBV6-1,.,CSSTGLGFEQYF,TGTTCCAGCACAGGACTTGGGTTTGAGCAGTACTTC
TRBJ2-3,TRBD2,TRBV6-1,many,CGSGRSKADTQYF,TGCGGGAGCGGGAGGAGCAAGGCAGATACGCAGTATTTT
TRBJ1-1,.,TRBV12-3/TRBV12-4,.,CASSLAGPYTEAFF,TGTGCCAGCAGTTTAGCGGGCCCCTACACTGAAGCTTTCTTC
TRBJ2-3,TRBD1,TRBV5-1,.,CASIFFGQVGTDTQYF,TGCGCCAGCATATTCTTCGGACAGGTCGGCACAGATACGCAGTATTTT
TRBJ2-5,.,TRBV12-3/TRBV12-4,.,CASSSLRRETQYF,TGTGCCAGCAGTTCACTACGGCGAGAGACCCAGTACTTC
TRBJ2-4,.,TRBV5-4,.,CASSDTGYVAKNIQYF,TGTGCCAGCAGTGACACAGGTTACGTCGCCAAAAACATTCAGTACTTC
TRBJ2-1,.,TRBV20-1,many,CSAPRISRGNNEQFF,TGCAGTGCCCCACGTATCTCCCGGGGCAACAATGAGCAGTTCTTC
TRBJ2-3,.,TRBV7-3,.,CASRGYSTDTQCF,TGTGCCAGCAGGGGGTACAGCACAGATACGCAGTGTTTT
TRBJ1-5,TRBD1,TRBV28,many,CASQTGYSNQPQHF,TGTGCCAGTCAGACAGGGTATAGCAATCAGCCCCAGCATTTT
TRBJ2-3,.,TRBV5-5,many,CASSLARASADTQYF,TGTGCCAGCAGCTTGGCACGGGCCTCGGCAGATACGCAGTATTTT
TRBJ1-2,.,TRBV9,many,CASSVGRTDYGYTF,TGTGCCAGCAGCGTAGGTAGGACAGACTATGGCTACACCTTC
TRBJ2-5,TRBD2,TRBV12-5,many,CASGFYGGARETQYF,TGTGCTAGTGGTTTTTACGGGGGGGCACGGGAGACCCAGTACTTC
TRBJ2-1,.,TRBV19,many,CASSRDADNEQFF,TGTGCCAGTAGTAGAGACGCCGACAATGAGCAGTTCTTC
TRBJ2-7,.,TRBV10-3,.,CATRWTFGSHEQYF,TGTGCCACCAGATGGACTTTCGGGTCCCACGAGCAGTACTTC
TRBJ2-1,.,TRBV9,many,CASSVSDDSYNEQFF,TGTGCCAGCAGCGTCTCCGACGATTCCTACAATGAGCAGTTCTTC
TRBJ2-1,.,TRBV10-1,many,CASSATLNPTIIHEQFF,TGCGCCAGCAGTGCGACCTTAAACCCTACAATTATCCATGAGCAGTTCTTC
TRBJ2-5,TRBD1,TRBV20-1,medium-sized,CSARDVQGAKETQYF,TGCAGTGCTAGAGATGTGCAGGGGGCCAAAGAGACCCAGTACTTC
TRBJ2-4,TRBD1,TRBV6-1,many,CASSSDRGRGAKNIQYF,TGTGCCAGCAGTTCGGACAGGGGGCGTGGAGCCAAAAACATTCAGTACTTC
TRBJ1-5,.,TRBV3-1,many,CASSQDYTGHEPQHF,TGTGCCAGCAGCCAAGACTATACAGGGCACGAGCCCCAGCATTTT
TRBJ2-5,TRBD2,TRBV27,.,CASSVWGGLAVSSKRDTQYF,TGTGCCAGCAGTGTATGGGGGGGACTAGCGGTATCGTCTAAGAGAGATACCCAGTACTTC
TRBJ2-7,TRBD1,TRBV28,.,CASSSPGQGAGEQYF,TGTGCCAGCAGCTCCCCGGGACAGGGTGCGGGAGAGCAGTACTTC
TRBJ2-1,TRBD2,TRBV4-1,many,CASSHSGLAGIYNEQFF,TGCGCCAGCAGCCACTCAGGACTAGCGGGGATCTACAATGAGCAGTTCTTC
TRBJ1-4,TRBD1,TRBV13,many,CASSSRTGVEKLFF,TGTGCCAGCAGCAGCCGGACAGGGGTAGAAAAACTGTTTTTT
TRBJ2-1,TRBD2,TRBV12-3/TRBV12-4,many,CASRGLAGGGSEQFF,TGTGCCAGCAGGGGACTAGCGGGAGGGGGGAGTGAGCAGTTCTTC
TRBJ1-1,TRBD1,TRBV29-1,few,CSVAPGQTEAFF,TGCAGCGTTGCCCCGGGACAGACTGAAGCTTTCTTT
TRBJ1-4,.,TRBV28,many,CASSPTRTAEAEKLFF,TGTGCCAGCAGTCCCACCAGGACAGCCGAGGCGGAAAAACTGTTTTTT